This entry describes one T cell receptor beta chain. Its antigen remains unidentified. The germline gene is not matched at one end of the junction; a read error may be the cause. TCRbeta libraries were built with three rounds of nested PCR, modified from ARM-PCR. TCRdb ran MiXCR on the multiplex PCR reads and lists one entry per CDR3 protein. This table holds approximately 90,000 distinct CDR3 sequences, 76% found once. These data are taken from a study of tumor and adjacent non-tumor tissue in lung cancer. Whole-study results and caveats: Compared with tumor, normal lung showed significantly lower TCR diversity. In normal lung, the top 100 clones were significantly more dominant than in tumor.

CDR1 SGHRS and CDR2 YFSETQ come from the germline V gene. The CDR3 has 18 residues. No cell sorting was done before RNA was extracted from the tissue. Distant lung tissue was collected more than 3 cm away from the tumor edge. The chain links TRBV5-1 to TRBJ2-6; 8 bases are a match to TRBD2. The TCR sequence derives from a woman between 50 and 59 years old with non-small cell lung cancer. The sequencing input was distant non-tumor lung tissue. CDR3 loop: CAGGPGGGQYSGANLLTF. The CDR3 coding sequence is TGCGCCGGCGGCCCCGGGGGGGGACAATACTCTGGGGCCAACCTCCTGACTTTC.